A single sample gave rise to the 15 T cell receptor beta chains below, sequenced in a study of shared clonotypes between healthy human individuals. TCRdb's copy holds only in-frame clones and misses some; the assay was immunoSEQ multiplex PCR. The table records approximately 2,000,000 clones, around 92% of them present only once. The sample comprised naive CD4+ T cells from PBMCs. The subset: CD45RA+ positively selected. These TCRs come from a man younger than 35 in good health. Some clones in this sample may be carry-over from other donors' samples.

This chain connects TRBV28 to TRBJ2-1; D may be TRBD1 (6 bases). Per germline, CDR1 MDHEN and CDR2 SYDVKM. V dropped 4 bases and J dropped 8 bases, with 15 bases sitting between them. This CDR3 has 14 residues. The chain's CDR3 is CASSSPTGFDEQFF. The CDR3, as DNA: TGTGCCAGCAGTTCCCCTACAGGGTTCGATGAGCAGTTCTTC.

The J gene is TRBJ2-2, the V gene TRBV19; D is perhaps TRBD1 or TRBD2 (5 bases each). The V gene lost 10 bases and the J gene lost 6 bases, with 15 bases spanning the gap. In germline, CDR1 is LNHDA, CDR2 SQIVND (reference sequence). The CDR3 has 13 residues. The CDR3 here is CATRDRYPGELFF. The CDR3 DNA is TGTGCCACCAGGGACCGATACCCCGGGGAGCTGTTTTTT.

This chain joins TRBV11-3 and TRBJ2-7, with 8 bases matching TRBD1. Trimming at V came to 1 base and at J to 4 bases, leaving 6 bases not matched to a gene. The CDR3 has 15 residues. Germline V lookup: CDR1 SGHNT, CDR2 YENEEA. The CDR3 spells CASSLGTGTPYEQYF. CDR3 DNA sequence: TGTGCCAGCAGCTTAGGGACAGGGACTCCATACGAGCAGTACTTC.

The genes are TRBV7-3 and TRBJ1-2; D not resolved. V was clipped by 5 bases and J by 8 bases, with 18 bases between them. Germline CDR1 and CDR2: SGHTA and FQGTGA. There are 14 residues in the CDR3. Written as DNA, the CDR3 is TGTGCCAGCAGCCCGCTTGGGTTCGCCGAGGGCTACACCTTC. It translates to CASSPLGFAEGYTF.

The rearrangement joins TRBV5-1 to TRBJ2-5, with D possibly TRBD1 on 6 matching bases. Germline CDR1 reads SGHRS; CDR2 reads YFSETQ. V lost 1 base and J lost 2, with 9 bases in between. The CDR3 has 14 residues. Here the CDR3 reads CASSLQDSQETQYF. The CDR3 DNA is TGCGCCAGCAGCTTGCAGGACAGTCAAGAGACCCAGTACTTC.

The chain couples TRBV5-1 to TRBJ2-7, with unresolved D. In germline, CDR1 is SGHRS, CDR2 YFSETQ. Trimming removed 0 bases at V and 3 bases at J, with 10 bases between. CDR3 length equals 14 residues. The CDR3 bases are TGCGCCAGCAGCTTGGGTGACTCTGACTACGAGCAGTACTTC. This translates into CASSLGDSDYEQYF.

The chain couples TRBV6-1 to TRBJ1-4, with D possibly being TRBD1 (6 bases). Trimming pared 8 bases from V and 5 bases from J, leaving 15 bases between. The germline V gene has CDR1 MNHNS and CDR2 SASEGT. The CDR3 spans 14 residues. CDR3 bases: TGTGCCAGCGGGGCGGGGACACCGAATGAAAAACTGTTTTTT. This gives the protein CASGAGTPNEKLFF.

As concerns this clone: A read error may account for a junction end that differs from germline. The gene calls are TRBV7-8 and TRBJ2-7, with 7 bases fitting TRBD1. Germline lookup yields CDR1 SGHVS and CDR2 FQNEAQ. The CDR3 consists of 13 residues. The CDR3 DNA is TGTGCCAGCAGCTTAGTTAGGTTTGAGGGGGCCCATTTC. Protein sequence: CASSLVRFEGAHF.

On this clone itself: This specimen includes other DNA sequences encoding the same CDR3. The rearrangement links TRBV6-1 to TRBJ1-2, with a tentative D call TRBD1 (5 bases). The germline V gene encodes CDR1 MNHNS and CDR2 SASEGT. Trimming cost V 2 bases and J 4 bases, with 8 bases left between them. This CDR3 spans 13 amino acids. As DNA, the CDR3 is TGTGCCAGCAGTGAACTGGGGGGCTATGGCTACACCTTC. As protein: CASSELGGYGYTF.

This clone was found once. This chain joins TRBV2 and TRBJ1-2; 7 bases match TRBD1. V was pared by 6 bases and J by 0 bases, with 4 bases of the junction left unmatched. The CDR3 runs to 14 residues. The germline gives CDR1 SNHLY, CDR2 FYNNEI. CDR3 sequence reads: CASSQTGSNYGYTF. The CDR3 nucleotides read TGTGCCAGCAGCCAGACAGGGTCTAACTATGGCTACACCTTC.

About this clone itself: In the same sample, other DNA sequences code for this CDR3. This chain joins TRBV5-1 and TRBJ2-2; 12 nucleotides line up with TRBD1. There are 15 residues in the CDR3. The V segment lost 4 bases and the J segment 6 bases; nucleotides outside the gene matches: 4. Germline V lookup: CDR1 SGHRS, CDR2 YFSETQ. The CDR3 reads CASSPGQGAPGELFF. In DNA form, the CDR3 reads TGCGCCAGCAGCCCGGGACAGGGGGCCCCCGGGGAGCTGTTTTTT.

This chain links TRBV7-3 with TRBJ2-2; D gene uncertain. Trimming cost V 2 bases and J 6 bases, with 10 bases left between them. This CDR3 region has 14 residues. Germline V gene lookup returns CDR1 SGHTA and CDR2 FQGTGA. The CDR3 protein is CASSLLPVAGELFF. The CDR3 DNA reads as TGTGCCAGCAGCTTACTACCAGTGGCCGGGGAGCTGTTTTTT.

The J gene is TRBJ2-7, the V gene TRBV10-2; the D gene could be TRBD1 or TRBD2 (5 bases each). The CDR3 covers 14 residues. Germline V lookup: CDR1 WSHSY, CDR2 SAAADI. Trimming took off 6 bases at V and 3 bases at J, with 15 bases between the two ends. The CDR3 DNA follows: TGCGCCAGCAGAAAGGTCGGGACCGACTACGAGCAGTACTTC. This encodes CASRKVGTDYEQYF.

The chain is built from TRBV4-2 and TRBJ2-7; 9 nucleotides match TRBD2. Germline assignment: CDR1 LGHNA and CDR2 YNFKEQ. CDR3 length equals 16 residues. V dropped 8 bases and J dropped 3; count of bases not matched to a gene: 14. The CDR3 region is CASGPEAGGRSYEQYF. In DNA form, the CDR3 reads TGTGCCAGCGGACCCGAGGCGGGAGGGAGAAGCTACGAGCAGTACTTC.

V and J are TRBV5-1 and TRBJ2-7, with 7 bases fitting TRBD2. The CDR3 length is 16 residues. Germline lookup yields CDR1 SGHRS and CDR2 YFSETQ. J lost 4 bases, V lost 4 bases, and 14 bases had no gene match. The CDR3 DNA reads as TGCGCCAGCAGCCCCCGCGCTGGCGGGAGTTTTTACGAGCAGTACTTC. Its protein is CASSPRAGGSFYEQYF. Filled out from reference TRBV5-1 and TRBJ2-7, the complete variable domain reads KAGVTQTPRYLIKTRGQQVTLSCSPISGHRSVSWYQQTPGQGLQFLFEYFSETQRNKGNFPGRFSGRQFSNSRSEMNVSTLELGDSALYLCASSPRAGGSFYEQYFGPGTRLTVT.